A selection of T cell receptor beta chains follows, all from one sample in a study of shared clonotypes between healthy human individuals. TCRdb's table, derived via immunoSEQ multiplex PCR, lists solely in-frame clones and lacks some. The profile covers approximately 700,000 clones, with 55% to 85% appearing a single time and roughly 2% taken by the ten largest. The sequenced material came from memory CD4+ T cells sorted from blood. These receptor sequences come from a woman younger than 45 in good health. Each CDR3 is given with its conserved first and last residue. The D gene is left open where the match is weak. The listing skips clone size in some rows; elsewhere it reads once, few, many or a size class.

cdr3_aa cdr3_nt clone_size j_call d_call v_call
CASSFQAREQFF TGTGCCAGCAGCTTTCAGGCTAGAGAGCAGTTCTTC few TRBJ2-1 - TRBV7-9
CASSYPGTKDTQYF TGTGCCAGCAGTTACCCGGGGACTAAGGATACGCAGTATTTT - TRBJ2-3 TRBD2 TRBV6-6
CASSNAPDSSGGYTF TGTGCCAGCAGCAACGCGCCGGACAGCTCGGGTGGCTACACCTTC - TRBJ1-2 - TRBV28
CASSTIALRGDTQYF TGTGCCAGCAGCACGATAGCTTTAAGGGGGGATACGCAGTATTTT - TRBJ2-3 - TRBV7-2
CASSSRDSTGEAFF TGTGCCAGCAGTTCCCGCGACAGTACCGGTGAAGCTTTCTTT - TRBJ1-1 - TRBV6-5
CASSPGRHSYEQYF TGCGCCAGCAGCCCGGGGAGACACTCCTACGAGCAGTACTTC once TRBJ2-7 - TRBV5-1
CASSPPRVGRSSGNTIYF TGTGCCAGCTCACCACCGAGGGTAGGGCGCAGCTCTGGAAACACCATATATTTT - TRBJ1-3 - TRBV18
CASSPSSAGHKETQYF TGTGCCAGCAGCCCCTCGTCGGCGGGGCATAAAGAGACCCAGTACTTC few TRBJ2-5 - TRBV7-8
CASTSLARSYNEQFF TGTGCCAGCACCTCACTAGCGAGATCCTACAATGAGCAGTTCTTC - TRBJ2-1 TRBD2 TRBV11-2
CASSLTGTPVQGAEAFF TGTGCCAGCAGCCTCACCGGGACACCGGTTCAGGGCGCTGAAGCTTTCTTT - TRBJ1-1 - TRBV7-2
CASSSGQLYEQYF TGTGCCAGCAGTTCCGGACAGCTCTACGAGCAGTACTTC - TRBJ2-7 - TRBV28
CASSLSGGGFGETQYF TGTGCCAGCAGCTTGAGTGGGGGAGGGTTCGGAGAGACCCAGTACTTC - TRBJ2-5 TRBD2 TRBV5-8
CASSTTGSTYGYTF TGTGCCAGCAGTACCACAGGGTCAACCTATGGCTACACCTTC - TRBJ1-2 - TRBV28
CASRVTNEKLFF TGTGCCTCCAGGGTCACTAATGAAAAACTGTTTTTT - TRBJ1-4 - TRBV30
CASSARGASTGELFF TGTGCCAGCAGCGCCAGGGGGGCGAGCACCGGGGAGCTGTTTTTT few TRBJ2-2 - TRBV9
CAWGRDWGLAGDYEQFF TGTGCCTGGGGTCGGGATTGGGGACTAGCGGGAGACTATGAGCAGTTCTTC - TRBJ2-1 TRBD2 TRBV30
CASSQDRQGYSYEQYF TGTGCCAGCAGCCAAGATCGCCAGGGCTATTCCTACGAGCAGTACTTC many TRBJ2-7 - TRBV14
CASSMVGTYEQYF TGTGCCAGTAGTATGGTGGGGACCTACGAGCAGTACTTC - TRBJ2-7 - TRBV19
CASSLKGRIYEQYF TGTGCCAGCAGTTTAAAGGGCCGGATCTACGAGCAGTACTTC - TRBJ2-7 - TRBV28
CASSRGSVREQYF TGTGCCAGCAGCCGGGGCTCGGTTAGGGAGCAGTACTTC - TRBJ2-7 - TRBV7-9